This T cell receptor (beta chain) emerged from a study of blood T cell repertoires in COVID-19. The overall study: The cDNA or gDNA used as material had been derived from T cells, B-cell-depleted T cells, or PBMCs.

Per the original methods: Amplification of reference gene primers provided the estimated nucleated cell counts. Sequenced by immunoSEQ multiplex PCR; TCRdb stores in-frame clones only, minus some. V, J and clone size are taken as reported in that table, and D and trimming were inferred from the DNA itself. Seen here are about 71,000 clones, 85% to 90% observed once, and the top ten hold approximately 7.4%. The V gene's germline CDR1 is KGHSH and CDR2 LQKENI. This CDR3 region has 15 residues. Trimming at V came to 2 bases and at J to 4 bases, leaving 3 bases not matched to a gene. The sequencing sample was made of peripheral blood. The chain carries TRBV18 and TRBJ1-1; 11 positions agree with TRBD1. This clonotype was obtained from a man over 45 with active COVID-19. Here the CDR3 DNA reads TGTGCCAGCTCACCAGGACAGGGGGCTAGCACTGAAGCTTTCTTT. Amino acid sequence: CASSPGQGASTEAFF.